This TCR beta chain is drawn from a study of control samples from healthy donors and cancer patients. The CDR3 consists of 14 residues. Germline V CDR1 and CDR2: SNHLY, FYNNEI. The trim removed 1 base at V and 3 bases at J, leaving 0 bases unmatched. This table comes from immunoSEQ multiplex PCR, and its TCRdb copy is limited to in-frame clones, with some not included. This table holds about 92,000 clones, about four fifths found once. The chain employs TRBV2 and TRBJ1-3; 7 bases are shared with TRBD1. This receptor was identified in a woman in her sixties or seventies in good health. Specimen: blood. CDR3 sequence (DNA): TGTGCCAGCAGTGAAGGGGACAGTGGAAACACCATATATTTT. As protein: CASSEGDSGNTIYF.